This T cell receptor beta chain originates from a study of shared clonotypes between healthy human individuals. About the research overall: Donors consisted of two women and a few men between 18 and 49.

V was shortened by 0 bases and J by 5 bases, with 8 bases between the two germline ends. The CDR3 runs to 13 residues. Germline CDR1 is SGHRS and CDR2 is YFSETQ. CD4+ cell separation produced CD45RA+ naive and CD45RA-negative memory subsets. The method was immunoSEQ multiplex PCR; TCRdb's version includes in-frame clones alone and lacks a portion of them. The data show approximately 2.4 million clones, more than 90% seen once. The chain links TRBV5-1 to TRBJ2-5; D remains unclear. The sample comprised naive CD4+ T cells sorted from blood. The subset is: CD45RA+ positively selected. This TCR came from a man aged 18 to 35 in good health. The CDR3 bases are TGCGCCAGCAGCTTGGAACCGTTGGAGACCCAGTACTTC. Translated: CASSLEPLETQYF.